Given below is one TCR beta chain in context. Its antigen remains unknown. Clones were read by immunoSEQ multiplex PCR, and TCRdb kept only the in-frame ones, dropping some. The sample records 90,000 to 120,000 clones, roughly 90% being singletons. The data derive from a study of graft-versus-host responses after intestinal transplantation. Trimming took off 5 bases at V and 4 bases at J, with 9 bases between the two ends. The CDR3 extends over 13 amino acids. Germline V CDR1 and CDR2: SGHTA, FQGNSA. This sequence was found in a human donor who was the organ donor for an intestinal transplant. The sequenced sample was unstimulated CD4+ T cells sorted from spleen or lymph node cells, obtained before transplant. This sequence joins TRBV7-2 and TRBJ2-1; D call uncertain. CDR3 in amino acids: CASSQDGYNEQFF. CDR3 DNA: TGTGCCAGCAGCCAGGACGGATACAATGAGCAGTTCTTC.